This T cell receptor beta chain derives from a study of blood T cell repertoires in COVID-19. In the study overall: Both acute and convalescent COVID-19 samples were obtained from the United States, Italy and Spain. The cDNA or gDNA used as material had been derived from T cells, B-cell-depleted T cells, or PBMCs.

Authors' methods: Nucleated cell counts were estimated from reference gene primer amplification. Only in-frame clones appear in the TCRdb table, and some are missing; sequencing was by immunoSEQ multiplex PCR. D and trimming were read from the DNA, whereas the V and J calls and clone size are those reported in that table. This table holds 35,000 to 40,000 clones, roughly 86% found once. This TCR derives from a human donor in a cohort sampled during active COVID-19. Sequencing was performed on peripheral blood.

CDR3 region: CASSLQGAYEQYF. The DNA of the CDR3 is TGTGCCAGCAGTTTACAGGGGGCGTACGAGCAGTACTTC. The chain couples TRBV27 to TRBJ2-7; 8 bases match TRBD1. The CDR3 has 13 residues. CDR1 and CDR2 from the germline V gene are MNHEY and SMNVEV (reference sequence). Trimming cost V 2 bases and J 4 bases; bases outside gene matches: 1.